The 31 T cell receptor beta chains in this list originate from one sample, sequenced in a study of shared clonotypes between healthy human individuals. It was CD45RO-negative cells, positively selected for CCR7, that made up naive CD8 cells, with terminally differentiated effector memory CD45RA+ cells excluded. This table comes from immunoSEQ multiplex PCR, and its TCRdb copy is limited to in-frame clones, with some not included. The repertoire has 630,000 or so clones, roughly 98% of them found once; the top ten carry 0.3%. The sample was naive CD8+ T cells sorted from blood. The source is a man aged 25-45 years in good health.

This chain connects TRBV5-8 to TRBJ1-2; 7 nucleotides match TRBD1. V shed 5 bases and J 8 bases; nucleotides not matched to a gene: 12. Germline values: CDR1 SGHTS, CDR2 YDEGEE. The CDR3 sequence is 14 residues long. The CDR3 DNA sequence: TGTGCCAGCAGTGCAAGGGGGCGCAAGGGCGGCTACACCTTC. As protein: CASSARGRKGGYTF.

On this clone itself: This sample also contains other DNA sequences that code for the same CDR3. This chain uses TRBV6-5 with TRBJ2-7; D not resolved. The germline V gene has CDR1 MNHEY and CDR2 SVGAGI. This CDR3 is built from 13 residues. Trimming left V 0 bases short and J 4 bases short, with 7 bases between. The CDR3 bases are TGTGCCAGCAGTTACTCGACCAGTTACGAGCAGTACTTC. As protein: CASSYSTSYEQYF.

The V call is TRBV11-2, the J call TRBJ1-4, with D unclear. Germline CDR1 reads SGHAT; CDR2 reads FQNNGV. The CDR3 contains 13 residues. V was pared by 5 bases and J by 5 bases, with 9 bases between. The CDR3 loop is CASSDGENEKLFF. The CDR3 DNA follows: TGTGCCAGCAGCGACGGTGAGAATGAAAAACTGTTTTTT.

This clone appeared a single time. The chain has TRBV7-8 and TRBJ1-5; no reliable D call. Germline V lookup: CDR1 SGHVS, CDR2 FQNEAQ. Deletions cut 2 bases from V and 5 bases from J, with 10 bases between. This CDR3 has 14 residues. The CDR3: CASSLNPPDQPQHF. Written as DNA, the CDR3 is TGTGCCAGCAGCTTAAACCCCCCCGATCAGCCCCAGCATTTT. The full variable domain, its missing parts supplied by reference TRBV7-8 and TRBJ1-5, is GAGVSQSPRYKVAKRGQDVALRCDPISGHVSLFWYQQALGQGPEFLTYFQNEAQLDKSGLPSDRFFAERPEGSVSTLKIQRTQQEDSAVYLCASSLNPPDQPQHFGDGTRLSIL.

The DNA for the CDR3 is TGTGCCAGCAGCTTTTCTGGGGGCGAAAAACTGTTTTTT. This sequence encodes CASSFSGGEKLFF. V gene TRBV12-1 combines with J gene TRBJ1-4; TRBD1, the table's D call, was not compared with the DNA. TRBV12-1 is a listed pseudogene. The CDR3 is made up of 13 amino acids.

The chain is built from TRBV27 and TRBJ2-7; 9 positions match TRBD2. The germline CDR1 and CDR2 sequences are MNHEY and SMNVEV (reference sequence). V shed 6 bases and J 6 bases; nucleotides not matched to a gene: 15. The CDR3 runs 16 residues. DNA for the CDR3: TGTGCCAGCAGCCGACGAGCCGAGGGACTAGCAGTCGAGCAGTACTTC. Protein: CASSRRAEGLAVEQYF.

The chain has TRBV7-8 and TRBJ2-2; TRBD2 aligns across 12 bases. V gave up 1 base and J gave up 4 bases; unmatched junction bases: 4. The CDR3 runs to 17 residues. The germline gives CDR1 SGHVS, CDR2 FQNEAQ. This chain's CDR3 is CASSLGTSGALTGELFF. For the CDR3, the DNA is TGTGCCAGCAGCTTAGGGACTAGCGGGGCCCTCACCGGGGAGCTGTTTTTT.

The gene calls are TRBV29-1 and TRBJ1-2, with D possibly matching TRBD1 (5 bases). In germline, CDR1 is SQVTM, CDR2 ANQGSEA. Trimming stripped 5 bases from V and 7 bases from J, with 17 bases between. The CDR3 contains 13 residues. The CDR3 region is CSVRPPGPSGYTF. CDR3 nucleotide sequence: TGCAGCGTTAGGCCCCCAGGGCCAAGTGGCTACACCTTC.

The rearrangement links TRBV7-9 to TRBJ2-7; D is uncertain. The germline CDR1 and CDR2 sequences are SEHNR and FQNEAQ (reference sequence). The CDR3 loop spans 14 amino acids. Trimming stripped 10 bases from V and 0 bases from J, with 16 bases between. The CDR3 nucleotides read TGTGCCACCGAACGTAAGGAGAGCTCCTACGAGCAGTACTTC. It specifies CATERKESSYEQYF. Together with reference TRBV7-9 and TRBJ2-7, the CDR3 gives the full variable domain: DTGVSQNPRHKITKRGQNVTFRCDPISEHNRLYWYRQTLGQGPEFLTYFQNEAQLEKSRLLSDRFSAERPKGSFSTLEIQRTEQGDSAMYLCATERKESSYEQYFGPGTRLTVT.

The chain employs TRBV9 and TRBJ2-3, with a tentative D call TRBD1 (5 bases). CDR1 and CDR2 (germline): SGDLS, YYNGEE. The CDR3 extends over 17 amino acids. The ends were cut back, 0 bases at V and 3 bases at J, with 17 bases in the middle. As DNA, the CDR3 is TGTGCCAGCAGCGTAGAGTGGTGGGTCAGGGCGACAGATACGCAGTATTTT. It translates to CASSVEWWVRATDTQYF.

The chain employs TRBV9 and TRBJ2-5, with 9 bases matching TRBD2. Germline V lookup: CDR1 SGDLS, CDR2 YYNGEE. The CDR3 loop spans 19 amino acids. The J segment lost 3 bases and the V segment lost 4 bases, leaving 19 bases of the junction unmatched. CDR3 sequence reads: CASSPRQGGRASGEETQYF. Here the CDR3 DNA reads TGTGCCAGCAGCCCCAGACAGGGAGGAAGGGCTAGCGGGGAAGAGACCCAGTACTTC.

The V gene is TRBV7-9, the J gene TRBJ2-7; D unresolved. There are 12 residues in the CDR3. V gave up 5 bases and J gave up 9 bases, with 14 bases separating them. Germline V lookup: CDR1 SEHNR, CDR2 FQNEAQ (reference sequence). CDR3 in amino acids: CASSPDLIGQYF. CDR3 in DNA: TGTGCCAGCAGCCCCGACCTAATAGGGCAGTACTTC.

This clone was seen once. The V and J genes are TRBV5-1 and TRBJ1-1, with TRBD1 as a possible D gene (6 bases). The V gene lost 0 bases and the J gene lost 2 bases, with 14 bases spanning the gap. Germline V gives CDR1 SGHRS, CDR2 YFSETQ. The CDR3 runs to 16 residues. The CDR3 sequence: CASSLARQAYNTEAFF. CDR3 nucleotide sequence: TGCGCCAGCAGCTTGGCCCGACAGGCCTACAACACTGAAGCTTTCTTT.

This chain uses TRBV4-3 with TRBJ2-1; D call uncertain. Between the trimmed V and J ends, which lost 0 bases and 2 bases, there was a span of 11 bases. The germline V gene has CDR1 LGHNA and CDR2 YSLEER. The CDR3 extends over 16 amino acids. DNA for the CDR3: TGCGCCAGCAGCCAAGATGCCATCTTAGCCTACAATGAGCAGTTCTTC. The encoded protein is CASSQDAILAYNEQFF.

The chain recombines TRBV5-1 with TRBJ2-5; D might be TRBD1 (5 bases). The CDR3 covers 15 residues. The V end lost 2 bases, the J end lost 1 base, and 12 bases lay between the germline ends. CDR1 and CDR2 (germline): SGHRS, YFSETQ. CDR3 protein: CASSLSGMGQETQYF. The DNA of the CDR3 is TGCGCCAGCAGCTTATCAGGGATGGGCCAAGAGACCCAGTACTTC.

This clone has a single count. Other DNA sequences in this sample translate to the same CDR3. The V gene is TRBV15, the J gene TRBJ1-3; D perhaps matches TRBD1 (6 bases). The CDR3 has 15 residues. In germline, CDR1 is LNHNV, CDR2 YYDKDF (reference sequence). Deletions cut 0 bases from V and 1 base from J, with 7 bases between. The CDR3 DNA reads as TGTGCCACCAGCAGAGATAGGGGGTCTGGAAACACCATATATTTT. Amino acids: CATSRDRGSGNTIYF.

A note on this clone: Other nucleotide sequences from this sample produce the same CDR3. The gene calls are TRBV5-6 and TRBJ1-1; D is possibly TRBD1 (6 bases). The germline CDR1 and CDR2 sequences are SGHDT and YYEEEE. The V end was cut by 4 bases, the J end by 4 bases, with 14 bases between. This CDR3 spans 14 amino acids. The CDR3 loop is CASSISGVGTEAFF. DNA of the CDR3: TGTGCCAGCAGCATCTCAGGGGTGGGCACTGAAGCTTTCTTT.

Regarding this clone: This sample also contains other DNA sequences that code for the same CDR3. The CDR3 sequence: CASSPRDGSYEQYF. CDR3 nucleotides: TGTGCCAGCAGCCCTCGGGACGGGTCCTACGAGCAGTACTTC. The rearrangement uses TRBV11-3 and TRBJ2-7; D may correspond to TRBD1 or TRBD2 (5 bases each). V gave up 5 bases and J gave up 1 base, with 12 bases separating them. CDR1 and CDR2 from the germline V gene are SGHNT and YENEEA. CDR3 length equals 14 residues. The full variable domain, its missing parts supplied by reference TRBV11-3 and TRBJ2-7, is EAGVVQSPRYKIIEKKQPVAFWCNPISGHNTLYWYLQNLGQGPELLIRYENEEAVDDSQLPKDRFSAERLKGVDSTLKIQPAELGDSAVYLCASSPRDGSYEQYFGPGTRLTVT.

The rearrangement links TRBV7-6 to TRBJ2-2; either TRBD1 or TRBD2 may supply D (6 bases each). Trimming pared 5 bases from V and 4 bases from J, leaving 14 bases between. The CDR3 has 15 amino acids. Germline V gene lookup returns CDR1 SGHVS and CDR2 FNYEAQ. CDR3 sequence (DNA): TGTGCCAGCAGCCCTCCTGGAGGGGGCACCGGGGAGCTGTTTTTT. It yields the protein CASSPPGGGTGELFF.

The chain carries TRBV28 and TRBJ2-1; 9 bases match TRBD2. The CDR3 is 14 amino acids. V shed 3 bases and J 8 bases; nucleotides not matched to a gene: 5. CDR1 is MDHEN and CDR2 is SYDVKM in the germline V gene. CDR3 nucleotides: TGTGCCAGCAGTTTGACTAGCGGTCAGGATGAGCAGTTCTTC. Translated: CASSLTSGQDEQFF.

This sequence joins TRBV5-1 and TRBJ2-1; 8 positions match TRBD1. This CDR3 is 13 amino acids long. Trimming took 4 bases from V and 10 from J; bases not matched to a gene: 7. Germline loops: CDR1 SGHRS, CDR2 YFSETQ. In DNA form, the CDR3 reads TGCGCCAGCAGCAAGGACAGGGTATGGGAGCAGTTCTTC. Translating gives CASSKDRVWEQFF.

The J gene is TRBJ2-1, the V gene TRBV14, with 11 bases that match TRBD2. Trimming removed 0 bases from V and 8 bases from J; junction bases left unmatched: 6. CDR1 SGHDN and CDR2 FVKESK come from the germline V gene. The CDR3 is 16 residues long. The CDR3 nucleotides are TGTGCCAGCAGCCAAGACGTCCTAGCGGGGGGCGATGAGCAGTTCTTC. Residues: CASSQDVLAGGDEQFF.

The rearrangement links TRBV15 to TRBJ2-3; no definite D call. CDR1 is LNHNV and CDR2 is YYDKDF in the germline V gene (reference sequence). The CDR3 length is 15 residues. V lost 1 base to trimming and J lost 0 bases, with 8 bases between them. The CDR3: CATSRGRSSTDTQYF. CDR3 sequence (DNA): TGTGCCACCAGCAGAGGCAGATCTAGCACAGATACGCAGTATTTT.

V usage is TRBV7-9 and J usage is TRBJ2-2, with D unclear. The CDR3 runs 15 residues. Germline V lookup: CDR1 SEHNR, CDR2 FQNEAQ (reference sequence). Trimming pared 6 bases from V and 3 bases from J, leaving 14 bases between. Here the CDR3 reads CASRSGPSDTGELFF. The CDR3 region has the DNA TGTGCCAGCAGATCCGGACCCAGCGACACCGGGGAGCTGTTTTTT.

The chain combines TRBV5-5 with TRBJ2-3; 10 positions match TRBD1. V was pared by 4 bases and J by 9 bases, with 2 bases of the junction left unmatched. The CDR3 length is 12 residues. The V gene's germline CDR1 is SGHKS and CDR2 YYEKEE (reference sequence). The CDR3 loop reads CASSGTGDTQYF. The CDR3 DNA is TGTGCCAGCAGCGGGACAGGGGACACGCAGTATTTT.

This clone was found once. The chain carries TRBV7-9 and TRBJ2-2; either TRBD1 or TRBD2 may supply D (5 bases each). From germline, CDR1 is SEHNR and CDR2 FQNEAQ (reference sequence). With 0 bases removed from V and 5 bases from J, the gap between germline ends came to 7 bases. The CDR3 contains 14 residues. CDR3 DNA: TGTGCCAGCAGCTTAGCGAGGGGTACCGGGGAGCTGTTTTTT. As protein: CASSLARGTGELFF.

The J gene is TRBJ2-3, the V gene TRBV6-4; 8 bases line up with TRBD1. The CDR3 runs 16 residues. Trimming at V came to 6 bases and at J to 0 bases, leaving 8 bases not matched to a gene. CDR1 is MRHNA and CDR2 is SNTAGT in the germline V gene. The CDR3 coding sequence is TGTGCCAGCAGCCGCGACAGGGGCTCGAGCACAGATACGCAGTATTTT. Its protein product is CASSRDRGSSTDTQYF.

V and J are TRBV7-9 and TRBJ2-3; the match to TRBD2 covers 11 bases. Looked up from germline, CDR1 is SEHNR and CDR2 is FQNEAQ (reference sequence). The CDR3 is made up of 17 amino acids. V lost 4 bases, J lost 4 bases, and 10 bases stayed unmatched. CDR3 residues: CASSSPISGRGADTQYF. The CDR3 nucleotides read TGTGCCAGCAGCTCCCCCATTAGCGGGAGGGGAGCAGATACGCAGTATTTT.

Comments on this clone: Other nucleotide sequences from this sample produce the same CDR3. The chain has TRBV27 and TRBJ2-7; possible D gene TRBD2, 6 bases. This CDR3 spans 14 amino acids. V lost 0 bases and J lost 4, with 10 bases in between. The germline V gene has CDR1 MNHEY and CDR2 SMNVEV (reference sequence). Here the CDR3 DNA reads TGTGCCAGCAGTTTATCCCGGGAGCGATACGAGCAGTACTTC. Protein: CASSLSRERYEQYF.

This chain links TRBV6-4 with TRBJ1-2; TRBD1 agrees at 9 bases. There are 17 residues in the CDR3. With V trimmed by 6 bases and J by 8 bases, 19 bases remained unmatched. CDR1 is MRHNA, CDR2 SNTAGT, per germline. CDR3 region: CASSPRGQGPTGRGYTF. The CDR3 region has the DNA TGTGCCAGCAGCCCGCGGGGACAGGGACCCACCGGTCGGGGCTACACCTTC.

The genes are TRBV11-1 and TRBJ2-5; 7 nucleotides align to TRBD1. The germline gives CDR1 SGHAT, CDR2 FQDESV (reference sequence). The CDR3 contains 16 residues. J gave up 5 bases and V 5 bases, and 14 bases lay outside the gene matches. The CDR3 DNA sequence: TGTGCCAGCAGCGACACCGTAAAGGGGGCGCAGGAGACCCAGTACTTC. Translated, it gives CASSDTVKGAQETQYF.